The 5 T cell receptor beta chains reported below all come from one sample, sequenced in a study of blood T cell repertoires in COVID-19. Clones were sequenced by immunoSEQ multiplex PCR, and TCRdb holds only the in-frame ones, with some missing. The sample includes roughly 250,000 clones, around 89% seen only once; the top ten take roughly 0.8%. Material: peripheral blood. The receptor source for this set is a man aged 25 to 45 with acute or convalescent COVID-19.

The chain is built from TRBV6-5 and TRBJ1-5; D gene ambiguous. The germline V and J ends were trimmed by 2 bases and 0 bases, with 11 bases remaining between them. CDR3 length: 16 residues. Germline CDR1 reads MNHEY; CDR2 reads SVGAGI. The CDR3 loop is CASSYQTPLSNQPQHF. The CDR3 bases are TGTGCCAGCAGTTACCAGACACCTCTTAGCAATCAGCCCCAGCATTTT.

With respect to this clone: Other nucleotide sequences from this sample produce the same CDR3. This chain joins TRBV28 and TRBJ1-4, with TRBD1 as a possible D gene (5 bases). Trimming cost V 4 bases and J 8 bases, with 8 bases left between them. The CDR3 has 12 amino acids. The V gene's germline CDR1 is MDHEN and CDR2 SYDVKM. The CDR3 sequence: CASSSQVEKLFF. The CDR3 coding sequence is TGTGCCAGCAGTTCACAGGTGGAAAAACTGTTTTTT.

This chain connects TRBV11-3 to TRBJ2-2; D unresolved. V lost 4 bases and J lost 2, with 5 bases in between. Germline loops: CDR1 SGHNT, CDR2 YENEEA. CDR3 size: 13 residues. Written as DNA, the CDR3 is TGTGCCAGCAGCTCCGTAAACACCGGGGAGCTGTTTTTT. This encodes CASSSVNTGELFF.

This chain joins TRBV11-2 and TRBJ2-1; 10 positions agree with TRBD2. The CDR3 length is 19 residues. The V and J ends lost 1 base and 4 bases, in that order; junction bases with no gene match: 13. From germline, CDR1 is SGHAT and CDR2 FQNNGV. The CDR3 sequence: CASSLALPSPSGSYNEQFF. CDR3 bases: TGTGCCAGCAGCTTAGCTCTCCCCTCACCTAGCGGGAGTTACAATGAGCAGTTCTTC.

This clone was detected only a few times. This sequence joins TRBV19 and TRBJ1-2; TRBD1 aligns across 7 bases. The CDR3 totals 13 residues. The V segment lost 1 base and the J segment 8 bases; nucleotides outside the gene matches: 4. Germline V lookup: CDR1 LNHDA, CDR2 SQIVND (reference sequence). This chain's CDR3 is CASSIGTGDGYTF. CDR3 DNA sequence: TGTGCCAGTAGTATAGGCACAGGGGACGGCTACACCTTC.